This T cell receptor (beta chain) was captured by sequencing in a study of control samples from healthy donors and cancer patients. TCRdb keeps only in-frame clones here, not all; method: immunoSEQ multiplex PCR. The sample holds 110,000 to 150,000 clones, roughly 94% seen once. The CDR3 spans 13 residues. Germline V gene lookup returns CDR1 WNHNN and CDR2 SYGVQD (reference sequence). Trimming stripped 4 bases from V and 2 bases from J, with 8 bases between. The sequence derives from a man aged 35 to 55 in good health. The sequenced sample consisted of blood. The V call is TRBV10-1, the J call TRBJ1-2; D might be TRBD1 (5 bases). Here the CDR3 reads CASSAGVNYGYTF. In DNA form, the CDR3 reads TGCGCCAGCAGTGCGGGGGTCAACTATGGCTACACCTTC.